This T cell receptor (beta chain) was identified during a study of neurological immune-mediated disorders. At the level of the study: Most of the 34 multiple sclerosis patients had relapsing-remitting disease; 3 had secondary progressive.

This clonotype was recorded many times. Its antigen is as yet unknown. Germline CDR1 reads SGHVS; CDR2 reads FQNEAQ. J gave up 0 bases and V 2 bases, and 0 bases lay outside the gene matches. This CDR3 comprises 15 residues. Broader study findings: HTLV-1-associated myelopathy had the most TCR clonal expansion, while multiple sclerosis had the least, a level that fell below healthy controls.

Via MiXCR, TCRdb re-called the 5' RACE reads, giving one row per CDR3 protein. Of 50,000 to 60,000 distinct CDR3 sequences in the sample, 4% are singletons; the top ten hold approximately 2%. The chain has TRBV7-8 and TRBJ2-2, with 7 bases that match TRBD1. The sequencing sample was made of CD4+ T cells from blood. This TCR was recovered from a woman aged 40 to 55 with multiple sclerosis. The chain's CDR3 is CASSLRGPNTGELFF. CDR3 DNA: TGTGCCAGCAGCTTAAGGGGGCCGAACACCGGGGAGCTGTTTTTT.